Following are 7 T cell receptor beta chains from one sample sequenced in a study of synovial regulatory T cells in juvenile arthritis. Libraries were prepared by immunoSEQ multiplex PCR; TCRdb keeps only in-frame clonotypes and omits some of them. The sample's table shows around 9,500 clones. What was sequenced was Treg cells from blood. The subset here: remaining (HLA-DR-negative) circulating blood Treg cells. The origin of the receptors is a donor aged 2-30 years with juvenile idiopathic arthritis.

This clone shows up as medium-sized (0.01 to 0.1%) by frequency. The rearrangement joins TRBV18 to TRBJ2-3; TCRdb names TRBD2, which stays unverified in the absence of DNA. The CDR3 spans 15 residues. The coding DNA is unavailable. CDR1 is KGHSH, CDR2 LQKENI, per germline. This chain's CDR3 is CASSPLAGGTDTQYF.

The V gene is TRBV7-9, the J gene TRBJ2-2; the D call from TCRdb, TRBD2, cannot be confirmed without DNA. CDR1 is SEHNR, CDR2 FQNEAQ, per germline (reference sequence). CDR3 size: 16 residues. No DNA is recorded. This CDR3 reads CASSPESRANTGELFF.

This clone is medium-sized by frequency. The rearrangement uses TRBV10-3 and TRBJ1-2. This CDR3 spans 12 amino acids. No DNA was logged. The V gene's germline CDR1 is ENHRY and CDR2 SYGVKD. CDR3 residues: CAISRDNYGYTF.

J is TRBJ2-1 and V is TRBV20-1; without DNA, the TCRdb call of TRBD2 cannot be checked. This CDR3 region has 11 residues. No DNA sequence is on record. CDR1 DFQATT and CDR2 SNEGSKA come from the germline V gene (reference sequence). The CDR3 reads CSARLVFEQFF.

The V and J genes are TRBV5-1 and TRBJ1-4; TCRdb indicates TRBD1, and absent DNA this call remains unverified. The CDR3 covers 16 residues. No DNA is listed. The germline gives CDR1 SGHRS, CDR2 YFSETQ. The CDR3 spells CASSFPPGTGPEKLFF.

The gene calls are TRBV5-1 and TRBJ1-4; TCRdb designates TRBD1, a call that cannot be tested without DNA. This CDR3 spans 14 amino acids. DNA is not on record. Germline V gene data show CDR1 as SGHRS and CDR2 as YFSETQ. The CDR3 region is CASRYQGLDEKLFF.

The V gene is TRBV30, the J gene TRBJ1-2. From germline, CDR1 is GTSNPN and CDR2 SVGIG (reference sequence). The CDR3 is made up of 11 amino acids. The nucleotide record is missing. The chain's CDR3 is CAWSVRYGYTF.